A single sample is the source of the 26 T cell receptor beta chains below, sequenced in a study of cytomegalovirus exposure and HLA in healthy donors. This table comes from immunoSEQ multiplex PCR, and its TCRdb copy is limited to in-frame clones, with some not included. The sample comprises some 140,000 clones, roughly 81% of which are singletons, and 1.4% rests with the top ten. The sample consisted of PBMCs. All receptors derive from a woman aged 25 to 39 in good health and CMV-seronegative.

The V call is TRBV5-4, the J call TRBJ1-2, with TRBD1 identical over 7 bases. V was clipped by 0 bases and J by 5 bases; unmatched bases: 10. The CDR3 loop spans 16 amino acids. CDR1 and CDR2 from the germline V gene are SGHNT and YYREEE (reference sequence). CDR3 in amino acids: CASSLVQGFTSYGYTF. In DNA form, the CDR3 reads TGTGCCAGCAGCTTGGTACAGGGGTTTACATCTTATGGCTACACCTTC.

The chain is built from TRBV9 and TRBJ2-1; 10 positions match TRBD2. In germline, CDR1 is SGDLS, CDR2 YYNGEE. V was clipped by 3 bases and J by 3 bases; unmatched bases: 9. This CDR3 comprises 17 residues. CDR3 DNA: TGTGCCAGCAGCGCCGGGCAACTAGCGGGGTTCTACAATGAGCAGTTCTTC. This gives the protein CASSAGQLAGFYNEQFF.

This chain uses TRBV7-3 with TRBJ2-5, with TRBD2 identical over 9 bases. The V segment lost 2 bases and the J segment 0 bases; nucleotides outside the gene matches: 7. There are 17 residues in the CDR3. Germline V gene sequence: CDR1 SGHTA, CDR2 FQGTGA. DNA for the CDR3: TGTGCCAGCAGCTTAGGCGGGGGGGCCGGGTACCAAGAGACCCAGTACTTC. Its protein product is CASSLGGGAGYQETQYF.

CDR3 bases: TGTGCCAGCAGCTTGCGGGGAGGTGGCTACACCTTC. It is translated as CASSLRGGGYTF. The V gene is TRBV5-5, the J gene TRBJ1-2; D remains ambiguous. CDR1 and CDR2 from the germline V gene are SGHKS and YYEKEE (reference sequence). The CDR3 is made up of 12 amino acids. Trimming shortened V by 1 base and J by 7 bases, and 8 bases separated the two germline ends.

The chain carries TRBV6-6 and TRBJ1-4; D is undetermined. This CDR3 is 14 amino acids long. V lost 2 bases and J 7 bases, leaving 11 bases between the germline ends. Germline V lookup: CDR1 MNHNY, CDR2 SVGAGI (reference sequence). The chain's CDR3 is CASSYLGVGEKLFF. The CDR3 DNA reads TGTGCCAGCAGTTACCTCGGGGTTGGTGAAAAACTGTTTTTT.

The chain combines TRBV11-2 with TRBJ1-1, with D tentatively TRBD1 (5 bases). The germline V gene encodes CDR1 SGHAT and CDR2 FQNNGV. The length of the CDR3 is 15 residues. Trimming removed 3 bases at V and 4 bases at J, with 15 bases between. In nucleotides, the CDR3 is TGTGCCAGCAGCTTCAGGGCGCTGAAGAGCACTGAAGCTTTCTTT. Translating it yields CASSFRALKSTEAFF.

This CDR3 reads CASSVRRGDTEAFF. CDR3 bases: TGTGCCAGCAGTGTACGAAGGGGCGACACTGAAGCTTTCTTT. The chain has TRBV6-6 and TRBJ1-1, with D possibly being TRBD1 (5 bases). V lost 5 bases and J 3 bases, leaving 13 bases between the germline ends. The CDR3 runs to 14 residues. Germline loops: CDR1 MNHNY, CDR2 SVGAGI (reference sequence).

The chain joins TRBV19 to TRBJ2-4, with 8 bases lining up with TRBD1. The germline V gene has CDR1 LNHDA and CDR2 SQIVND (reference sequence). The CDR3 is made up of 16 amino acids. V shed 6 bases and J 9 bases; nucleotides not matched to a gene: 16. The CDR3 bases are TGTGCCAGTAGCCAGGGGGACAGGTGGAGTTTTGGCATTCAGTACTTC. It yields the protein CASSQGDRWSFGIQYF.

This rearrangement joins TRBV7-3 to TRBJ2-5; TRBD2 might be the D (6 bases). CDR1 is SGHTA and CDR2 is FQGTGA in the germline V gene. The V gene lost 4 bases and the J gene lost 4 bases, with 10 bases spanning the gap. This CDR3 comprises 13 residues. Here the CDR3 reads CASSYGRGETQYF. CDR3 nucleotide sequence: TGTGCCAGCAGCTATGGGCGGGGAGAGACCCAGTACTTC. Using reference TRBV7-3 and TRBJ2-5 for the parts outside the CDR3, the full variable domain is GAGVSQTPSNKVTEKGKYVELRCDPISGHTALYWYRQSLGQGPEFLIYFQGTGAADDSGLPNDRFFAVRPEGSVSTLKIQRTERGDSAVYLCASSYGRGETQYFGPGTRLLVL.

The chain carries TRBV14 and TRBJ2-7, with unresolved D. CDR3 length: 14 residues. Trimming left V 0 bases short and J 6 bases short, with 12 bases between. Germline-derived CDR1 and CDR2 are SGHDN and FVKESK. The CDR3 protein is CASSQEVGLPEQYF. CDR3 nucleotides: TGTGCCAGCAGCCAAGAAGTTGGGCTTCCCGAGCAGTACTTC. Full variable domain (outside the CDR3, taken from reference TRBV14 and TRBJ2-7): EAGVTQFPSHSVIEKGQTVTLRCDPISGHDNLYWYRRVMGKEIKFLLHFVKESKQDESGMPNNRFLAERTGGTYSTLKVQPAELEDSGVYFCASSQEVGLPEQYFGPGTRLTVT.

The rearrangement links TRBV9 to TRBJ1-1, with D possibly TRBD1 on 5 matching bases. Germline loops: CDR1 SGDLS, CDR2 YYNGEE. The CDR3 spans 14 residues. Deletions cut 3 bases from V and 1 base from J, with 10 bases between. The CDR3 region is CASSARTGNTEAFF. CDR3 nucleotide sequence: TGTGCCAGCAGCGCACGAACAGGGAACACTGAAGCTTTCTTT.

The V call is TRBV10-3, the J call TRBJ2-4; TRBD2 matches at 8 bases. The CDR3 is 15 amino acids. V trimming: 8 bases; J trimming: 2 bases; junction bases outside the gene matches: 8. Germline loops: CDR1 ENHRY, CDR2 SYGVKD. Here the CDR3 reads CAISSGGPSKNIQYF. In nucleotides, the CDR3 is TGTGCCATCTCCAGCGGGGGCCCCTCCAAAAACATTCAGTACTTC.

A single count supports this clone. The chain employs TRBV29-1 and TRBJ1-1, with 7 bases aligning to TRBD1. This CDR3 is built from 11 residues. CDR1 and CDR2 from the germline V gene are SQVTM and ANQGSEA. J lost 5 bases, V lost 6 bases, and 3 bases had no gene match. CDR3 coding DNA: TGCAGCGTCGGCAGGGGGACTGAAGCTTTCTTT. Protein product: CSVGRGTEAFF.

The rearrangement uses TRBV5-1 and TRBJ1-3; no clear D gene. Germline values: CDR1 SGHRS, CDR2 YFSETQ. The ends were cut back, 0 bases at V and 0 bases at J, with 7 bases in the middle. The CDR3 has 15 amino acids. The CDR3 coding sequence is TGCGCCAGCAGCTTGGAAGGAGGCTCTGGAAACACCATATATTTT. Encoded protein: CASSLEGGSGNTIYF. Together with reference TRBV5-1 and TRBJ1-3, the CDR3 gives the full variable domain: KAGVTQTPRYLIKTRGQQVTLSCSPISGHRSVSWYQQTPGQGLQFLFEYFSETQRNKGNFPGRFSGRQFSNSRSEMNVSTLELGDSALYLCASSLEGGSGNTIYFGEGSWLTVV.

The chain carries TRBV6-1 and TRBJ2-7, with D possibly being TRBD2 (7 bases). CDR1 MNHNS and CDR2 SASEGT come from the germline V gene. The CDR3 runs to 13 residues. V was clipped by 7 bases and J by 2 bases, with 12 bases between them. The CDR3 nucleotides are TGTGCCAGCACAAGGGGGGGAACCTACGAGCAGTACTTC. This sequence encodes CASTRGGTYEQYF.

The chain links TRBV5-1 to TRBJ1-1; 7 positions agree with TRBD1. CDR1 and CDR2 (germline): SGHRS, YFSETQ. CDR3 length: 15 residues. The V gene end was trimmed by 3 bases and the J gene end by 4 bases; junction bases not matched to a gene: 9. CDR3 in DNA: TGCGCCAGCAGCTCCCTGACAGGGCGTGGCACTGAAGCTTTCTTT. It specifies CASSSLTGRGTEAFF.

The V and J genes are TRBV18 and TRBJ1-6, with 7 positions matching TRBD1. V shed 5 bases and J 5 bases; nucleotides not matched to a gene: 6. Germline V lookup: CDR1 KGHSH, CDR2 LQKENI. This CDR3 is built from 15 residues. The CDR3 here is CASSSGTANNSPLHF. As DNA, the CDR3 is TGTGCCAGCTCATCTGGGACAGCCAATAATTCACCCCTCCACTTT.

Here the CDR3 reads CAIRGGGTPHNEQFF. CDR3 sequence (DNA): TGTGCCATCCGGGGCGGGGGAACCCCCCACAATGAGCAGTTCTTC. V and J are TRBV10-3 and TRBJ2-1; 7 bases map to TRBD2. This CDR3 contains 15 residues. The germline V gene has CDR1 ENHRY and CDR2 SYGVKD. The V and J ends lost 8 bases and 5 bases, in that order; junction bases with no gene match: 12.

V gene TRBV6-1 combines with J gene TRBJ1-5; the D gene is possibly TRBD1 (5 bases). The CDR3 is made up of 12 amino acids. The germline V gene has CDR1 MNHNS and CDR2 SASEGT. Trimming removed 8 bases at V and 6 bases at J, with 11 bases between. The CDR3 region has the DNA TGTGCCAGCGGGGAGGGGAGTCAGCCCCAGCATTTT. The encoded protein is CASGEGSQPQHF.

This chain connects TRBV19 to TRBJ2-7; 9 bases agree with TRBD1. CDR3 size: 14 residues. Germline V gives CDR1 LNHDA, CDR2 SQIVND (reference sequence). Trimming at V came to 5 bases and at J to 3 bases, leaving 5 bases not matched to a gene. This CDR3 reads CASSPDRGDYEQYF. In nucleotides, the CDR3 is TGTGCCAGTAGTCCCGACAGGGGGGACTACGAGCAGTACTTC.

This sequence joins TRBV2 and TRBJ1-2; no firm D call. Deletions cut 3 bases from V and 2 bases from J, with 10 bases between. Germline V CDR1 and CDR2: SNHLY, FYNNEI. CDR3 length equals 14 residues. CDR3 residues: CASSEANSNYGYTF. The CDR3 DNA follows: TGTGCCAGCAGTGAGGCCAATTCGAACTATGGCTACACCTTC.

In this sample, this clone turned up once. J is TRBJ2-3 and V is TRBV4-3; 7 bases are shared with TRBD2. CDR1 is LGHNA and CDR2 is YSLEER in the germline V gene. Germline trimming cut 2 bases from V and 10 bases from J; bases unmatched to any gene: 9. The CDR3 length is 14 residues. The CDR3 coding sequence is TGCGCCAGCAGCCAACAATCTCGGGGGGATCCGCAGTATTTT. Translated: CASSQQSRGDPQYF.

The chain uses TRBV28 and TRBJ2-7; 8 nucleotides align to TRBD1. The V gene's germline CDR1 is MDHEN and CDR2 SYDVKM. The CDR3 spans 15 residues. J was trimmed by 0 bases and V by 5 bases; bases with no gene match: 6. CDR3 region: CASSQGALSSYEQYF. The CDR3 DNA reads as TGTGCCAGCAGTCAGGGGGCACTGAGCTCCTACGAGCAGTACTTC.

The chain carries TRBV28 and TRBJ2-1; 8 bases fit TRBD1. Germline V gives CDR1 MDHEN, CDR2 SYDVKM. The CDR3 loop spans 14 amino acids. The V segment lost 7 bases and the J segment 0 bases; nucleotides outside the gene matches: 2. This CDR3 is CASIGTGSYNEQFF. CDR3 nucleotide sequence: TGTGCCAGCATAGGGACAGGCTCCTACAATGAGCAGTTCTTC.

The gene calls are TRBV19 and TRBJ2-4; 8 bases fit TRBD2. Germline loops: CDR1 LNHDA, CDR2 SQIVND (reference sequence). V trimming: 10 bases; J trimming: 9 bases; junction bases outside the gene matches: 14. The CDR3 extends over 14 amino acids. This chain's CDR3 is CATSKGRGGGIQYF. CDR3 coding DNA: TGTGCCACCTCAAAGGGACGGGGGGGCGGCATTCAGTACTTC.

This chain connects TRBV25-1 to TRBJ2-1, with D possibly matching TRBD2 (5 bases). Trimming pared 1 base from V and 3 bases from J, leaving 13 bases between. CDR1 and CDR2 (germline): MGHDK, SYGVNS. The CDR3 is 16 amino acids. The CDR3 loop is CASSESRAKDYNEQFF. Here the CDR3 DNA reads TGTGCCAGCAGTGAATCGCGGGCTAAGGACTACAATGAGCAGTTCTTC.